This T cell receptor beta chain was identified during a study of T-cell memory formation after mild COVID-19. About the study: Each donor largely had its own TCR clusters.

Study results and caveats: Clones that shrank (day 15 to 85) were balanced CD4/CD8, whereas later expanders leaned CD4+. The study detected some responding clones in pre-infection memory, suggesting cross-reactive memory joined.

This clonotype was picked up many times. What it binds is unknown. cDNA libraries for TCR alpha and TCR beta, carrying sample barcodes and UMIs, came from 5'RACE with constant-segment primers. Each CDR3 protein gets one entry after TCRdb re-called the 5' RACE reads with MiXCR. Among hundreds of thousands of distinct CDR3 sequences listed, around 16% were seen once. CDR1 and CDR2 from the germline V gene are MNHEY and SVGAGI. This CDR3 spans 15 amino acids. The V segment lost 2 bases and the J segment 12 bases; nucleotides outside the gene matches: 8. The TCR originated in a young man who had mild COVID-19 (a few samples of this study predate the infection). Cell type and time point are not known. Source material: PBMCs or a T cell subset sorted from them (not recorded which). The V and J genes are TRBV6-5 and TRBJ2-1; 12 bases map to TRBD2. The CDR3 nucleotides are TGTGCCAGCAGTTACAGGGCTAGCGGGGGGGCAAGGCAGTTCTTC. Translated: CASSYRASGGARQFF.